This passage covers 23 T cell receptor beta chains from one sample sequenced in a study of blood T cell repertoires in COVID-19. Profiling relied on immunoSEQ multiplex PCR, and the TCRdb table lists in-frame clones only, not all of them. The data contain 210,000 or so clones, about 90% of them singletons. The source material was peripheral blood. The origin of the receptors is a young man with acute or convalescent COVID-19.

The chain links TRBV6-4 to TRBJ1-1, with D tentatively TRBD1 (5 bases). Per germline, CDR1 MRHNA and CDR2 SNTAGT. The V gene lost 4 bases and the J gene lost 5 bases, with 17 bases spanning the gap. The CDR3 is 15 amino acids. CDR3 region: CASSGGDLRSTEAFF. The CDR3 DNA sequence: TGTGCCAGCAGTGGGGGGGATCTGAGAAGTACTGAAGCTTTCTTT.

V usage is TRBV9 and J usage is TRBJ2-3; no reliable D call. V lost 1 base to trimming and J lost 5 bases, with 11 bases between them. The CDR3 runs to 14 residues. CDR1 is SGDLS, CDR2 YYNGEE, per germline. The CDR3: CASSVSTVKDTQYF. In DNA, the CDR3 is TGTGCCAGCAGCGTAAGCACAGTAAAAGATACGCAGTATTTT.

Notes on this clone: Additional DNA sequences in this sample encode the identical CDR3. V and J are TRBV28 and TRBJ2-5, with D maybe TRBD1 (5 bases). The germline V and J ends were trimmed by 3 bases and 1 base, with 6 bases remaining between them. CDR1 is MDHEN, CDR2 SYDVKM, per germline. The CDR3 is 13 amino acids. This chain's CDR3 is CASSFGAQETQYF. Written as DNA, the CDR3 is TGTGCCAGCAGTTTTGGGGCCCAAGAGACCCAGTACTTC.

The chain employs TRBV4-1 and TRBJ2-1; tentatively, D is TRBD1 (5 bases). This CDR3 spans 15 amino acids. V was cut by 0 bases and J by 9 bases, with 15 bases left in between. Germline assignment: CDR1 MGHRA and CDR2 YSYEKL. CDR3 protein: CASSQEPVLGAEQFF. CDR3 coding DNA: TGCGCCAGCAGCCAAGAACCCGTTTTAGGGGCTGAGCAGTTCTTC.

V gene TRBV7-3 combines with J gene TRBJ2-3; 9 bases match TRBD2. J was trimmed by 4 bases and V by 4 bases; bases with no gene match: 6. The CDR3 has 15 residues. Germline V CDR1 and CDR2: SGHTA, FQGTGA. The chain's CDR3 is CASSSGLALADTQYF. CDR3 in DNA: TGTGCCAGCAGCTCCGGACTAGCGTTGGCAGATACGCAGTATTTT.

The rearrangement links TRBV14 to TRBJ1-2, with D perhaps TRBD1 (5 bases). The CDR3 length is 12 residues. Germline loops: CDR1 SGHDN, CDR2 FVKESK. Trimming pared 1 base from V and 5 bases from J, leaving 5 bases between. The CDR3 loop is CASSQAGYGYTF. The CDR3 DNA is TGTGCCAGCAGCCAAGCAGGGTATGGCTACACCTTC.

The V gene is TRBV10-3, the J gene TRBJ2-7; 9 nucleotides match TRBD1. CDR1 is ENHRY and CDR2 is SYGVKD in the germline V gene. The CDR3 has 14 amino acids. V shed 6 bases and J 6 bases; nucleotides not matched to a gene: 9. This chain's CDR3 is CAIRTTGGGGEQYF. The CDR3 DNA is TGTGCCATCAGAACTACAGGGGGCGGAGGCGAGCAGTACTTC.

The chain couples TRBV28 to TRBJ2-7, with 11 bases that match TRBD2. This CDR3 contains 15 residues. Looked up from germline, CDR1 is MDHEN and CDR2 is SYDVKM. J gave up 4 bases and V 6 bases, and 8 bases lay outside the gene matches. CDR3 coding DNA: TGTGCCAGCAGCCAGAGACTAGCGGGGAAATACGAGCAGTACTTC. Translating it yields CASSQRLAGKYEQYF.

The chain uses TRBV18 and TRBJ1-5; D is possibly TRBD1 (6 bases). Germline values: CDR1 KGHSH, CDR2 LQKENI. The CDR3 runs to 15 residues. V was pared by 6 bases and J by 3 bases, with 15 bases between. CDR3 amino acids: CASSPRQAFNQPQHF. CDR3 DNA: TGTGCCAGCTCCCCAAGACAGGCGTTCAATCAGCCCCAGCATTTT.

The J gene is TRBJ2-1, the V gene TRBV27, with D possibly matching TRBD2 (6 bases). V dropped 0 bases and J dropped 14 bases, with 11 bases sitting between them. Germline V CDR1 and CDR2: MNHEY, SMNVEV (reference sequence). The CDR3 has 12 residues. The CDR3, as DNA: TGTGCCAGCAGTTTATCAACCGGGAGAAAGTTCTTC. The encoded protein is CASSLSTGRKFF.

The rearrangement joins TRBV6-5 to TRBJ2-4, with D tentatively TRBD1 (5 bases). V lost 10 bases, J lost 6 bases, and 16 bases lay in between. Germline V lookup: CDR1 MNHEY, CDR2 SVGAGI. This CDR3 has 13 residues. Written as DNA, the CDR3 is TGTGCCACCGCTTGGGGCCTAAGAAACATTCAGTACTTC. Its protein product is CATAWGLRNIQYF.

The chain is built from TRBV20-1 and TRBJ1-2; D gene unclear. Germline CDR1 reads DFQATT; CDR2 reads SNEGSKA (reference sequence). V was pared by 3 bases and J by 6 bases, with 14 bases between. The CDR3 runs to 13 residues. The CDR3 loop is CSASGPDRDGYTF. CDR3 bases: TGCAGTGCTAGTGGGCCAGACCGGGATGGCTACACCTTC.

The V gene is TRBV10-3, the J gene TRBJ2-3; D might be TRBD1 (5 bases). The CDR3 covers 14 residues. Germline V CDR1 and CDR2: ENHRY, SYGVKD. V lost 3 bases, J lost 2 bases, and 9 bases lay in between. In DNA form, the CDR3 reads TGTGCCATCAGTGAAGGACATAACACAGATACGCAGTATTTT. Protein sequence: CAISEGHNTDTQYF.

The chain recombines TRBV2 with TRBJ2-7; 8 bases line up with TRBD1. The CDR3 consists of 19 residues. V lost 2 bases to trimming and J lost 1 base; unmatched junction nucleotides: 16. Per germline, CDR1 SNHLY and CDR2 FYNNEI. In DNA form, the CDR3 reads TGTGCCAGCAGTGAAACCAGGGGGCGTTTTGCGGCGGGATCCTACGAGCAGTACTTC. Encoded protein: CASSETRGRFAAGSYEQYF.

The CDR3 DNA follows: TGCGCCAGCAGCCAAGTGGGCGGGAGAGTCTGGGAGCTGTTTTTT. It encodes CASSQVGGRVWELFF. V and J are TRBV4-1 and TRBJ2-2, with TRBD2 identical over 7 bases. Looked up from germline, CDR1 is MGHRA and CDR2 is YSYEKL. V lost 1 base and J lost 9; bases outside the gene matches: 8. This CDR3 is built from 15 residues.

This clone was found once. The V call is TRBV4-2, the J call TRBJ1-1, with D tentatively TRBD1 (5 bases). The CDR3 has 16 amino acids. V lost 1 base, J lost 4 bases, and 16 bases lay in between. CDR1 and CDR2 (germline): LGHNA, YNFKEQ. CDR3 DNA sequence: TGTGCCAGCAGCCAAGTTCCCAGGGCTGGTGGCACTGAAGCTTTCTTT. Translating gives CASSQVPRAGGTEAFF.

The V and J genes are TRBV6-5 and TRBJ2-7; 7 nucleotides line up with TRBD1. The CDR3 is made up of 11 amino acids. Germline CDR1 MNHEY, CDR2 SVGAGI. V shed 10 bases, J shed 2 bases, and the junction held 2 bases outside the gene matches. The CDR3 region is CANGQAYEQYF. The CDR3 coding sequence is TGTGCCAACGGACAGGCCTACGAGCAGTACTTC.

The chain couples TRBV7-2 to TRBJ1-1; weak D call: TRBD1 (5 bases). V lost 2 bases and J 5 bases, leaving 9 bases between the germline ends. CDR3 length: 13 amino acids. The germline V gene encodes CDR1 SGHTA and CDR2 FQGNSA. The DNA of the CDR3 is TGTGCCAGCAGCTTAAGGGGTACAACTGAAGCTTTCTTT. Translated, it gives CASSLRGTTEAFF. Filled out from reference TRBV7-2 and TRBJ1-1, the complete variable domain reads GAGVSQSPSNKVTEKGKDVELRCDPISGHTALYWYRQSLGQGLEFLIYFQGNSAPDKSGLPSDRFSAERTGGSVSTLTIQRTQQEDSAVYLCASSLRGTTEAFFGQGTRLTVV.

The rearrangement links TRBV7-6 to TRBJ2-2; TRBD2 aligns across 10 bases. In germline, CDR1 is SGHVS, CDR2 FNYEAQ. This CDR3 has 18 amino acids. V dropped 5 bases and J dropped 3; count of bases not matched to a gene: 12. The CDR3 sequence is CASSHLGRTSGDTGELFF. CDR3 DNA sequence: TGTGCCAGCAGCCACCTCGGGCGTACTAGCGGGGACACCGGGGAGCTGTTTTTT. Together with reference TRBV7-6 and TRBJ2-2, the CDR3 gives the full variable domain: GAGVSQSPRYKVTKRGQDVALRCDPISGHVSLYWYRQALGQGPEFLTYFNYEAQQDKSGLPNDRFSAERPEGSISTLTIQRTEQRDSAMYRCASSHLGRTSGDTGELFFGEGSRLTVL.

The CDR3 sequence: CASSRLAGIRGSSYEQYF. Written as DNA, the CDR3 is TGCGCCAGCAGCCGACTAGCGGGAATCCGAGGGTCATCCTACGAGCAGTACTTC. V is TRBV5-1 and J is TRBJ2-7, with TRBD2 matching over 11 bases. This CDR3 region has 18 residues. Germline CDR1 SGHRS, CDR2 YFSETQ. V lost 4 bases and J lost 1; bases outside the gene matches: 13.

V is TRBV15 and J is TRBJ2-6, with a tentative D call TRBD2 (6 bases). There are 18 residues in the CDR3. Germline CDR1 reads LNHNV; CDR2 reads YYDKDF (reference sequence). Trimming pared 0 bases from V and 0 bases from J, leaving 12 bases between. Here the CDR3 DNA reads TGTGCCACCAGCAGAGATATGGGAGGTACCTCTGGGGCCAACGTCCTGACTTTC. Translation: CATSRDMGGTSGANVLTF.

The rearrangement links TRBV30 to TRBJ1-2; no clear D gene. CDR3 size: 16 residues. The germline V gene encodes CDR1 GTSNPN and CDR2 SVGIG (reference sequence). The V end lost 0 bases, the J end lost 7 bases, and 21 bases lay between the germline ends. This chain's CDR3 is CAWSVSPGGQISGYTF. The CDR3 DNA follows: TGTGCCTGGAGTGTTTCCCCAGGCGGGCAGATTAGTGGCTACACCTTC.

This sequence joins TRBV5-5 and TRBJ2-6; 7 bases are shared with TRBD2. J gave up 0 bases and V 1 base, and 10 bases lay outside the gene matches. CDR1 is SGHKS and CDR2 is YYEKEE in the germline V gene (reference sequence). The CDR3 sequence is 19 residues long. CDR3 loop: CASSLTGLGWGSGANVLTF. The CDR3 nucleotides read TGTGCCAGCAGCTTGACCGGACTAGGTTGGGGCTCTGGGGCCAACGTCCTGACTTTC.